A selection of T cell receptor beta chains follows, all from one sample in a study of T-cell reconstitution after alpha-beta-depleted transplantation in children. TCRdb fed the PCR reads into MiXCR, producing one record per CDR3 protein. The sample yields 540,000 or so distinct CDR3 sequences, under 30% seen once. This specimen was PBMCs, mostly from graft donor cells, taken 360 days after TCRalphabeta/CD19-depleted stem cell transplant. Receptors originate from a boy younger than two who had a stem cell transplant for acute myeloid leukemia, so the T cells may come from the graft donor. Both conserved end residues are part of each CDR3. Each record gives: J gene, clone size, V gene, D gene, CDR3 length, CDR3 protein, CDR3 DNA. D genes are given only for firm matches. Size is omitted from some rows. Given values are once, few, many or a class for expanded clones.

>TRBJ1-5|-|TRBV5-1|-|16
CASTPGQKNSNQPQHF
TGCGCCAGCACCCCCGGACAGAAGAATAGCAATCAGCCCCAGCATTTT
>TRBJ2-2|many|TRBV24-1|TRBD1|14
CATSDQGGGGELFF
TGTGCCACCAGTGACCAAGGGGGCGGCGGGGAGCTGTTTTTT
>TRBJ2-1|-|TRBV6-2/TRBV6-3|TRBD2|16
CASSYSKLAGMYEQFF
TGTGCCAGCAGTTACTCCAAATTAGCGGGGATGTATGAGCAGTTCTTC
>TRBJ2-1|few|TRBV12-3/TRBV12-4|TRBD2|18
CASSPAGGPKGFYNEQFF
TGTGCCAGCAGTCCAGCGGGGGGGCCAAAGGGATTTTACAATGAGCAGTTCTTC
>TRBJ2-7|-|TRBV7-2|-|14
CASSRMDGSYEQYF
TGTGCCAGCAGCCGTATGGACGGTTCCTACGAGCAGTACTTC
>TRBJ1-5|few|TRBV5-6|-|16
CASSLVWGLGHQPQHF
TGTGCCAGCAGCTTGGTTTGGGGTCTTGGCCATCAGCCCCAGCATTTT
>TRBJ2-6|-|TRBV10-3|-|15
CAILMVVSGANVLTF
TGTGCCATCCTTATGGTGGTCTCTGGGGCCAACGTCCTGACTTTC
>TRBJ2-7|many|TRBV20-1|TRBD1|13
CSASPGGSYEQYF
TGCAGTGCTAGCCCAGGGGGCTCCTACGAGCAGTACTTC
>TRBJ1-1|few|TRBV20-1|-|12
CSARQPNTEAFF
TGCAGTGCCCGACAACCGAACACTGAAGCTTTCTTT
>TRBJ1-4|many|TRBV6-5|-|15
CASSYYQAIYEKLFF
TGTGCCAGCAGTTACTACCAGGCTATATACGAAAAACTGTTTTTT
>TRBJ2-2|-|TRBV12-3/TRBV12-4|-|17
CASRPVWGTANTGELFF
TGTGCCAGCAGGCCCGTTTGGGGGACGGCCAACACCGGGGAGCTGTTTTTT
>TRBJ2-5|many|TRBV7-2|-|14
CASSIRPNRETQYF
TGTGCCAGCAGTATTCGGCCTAATCGAGAGACCCAGTACTTC
>TRBJ1-1|few|TRBV6-5|-|14
CASSYSVVNTEAFF
TGTGCCAGCAGTTACTCGGTAGTTAACACTGAAGCTTTCTTT
>TRBJ2-6|many|TRBV4-1|TRBD1|18
CASSQEGQDYSGANVLTF
TGCGCCAGCAGCCAAGAGGGACAGGACTACTCTGGGGCCAACGTCCTGACTTTC
>TRBJ2-4|-|TRBV14|-|16
CASSQEAGLAKSIQYF
TGTGCCAGCAGCCAAGAAGCAGGCCTAGCCAAAAGCATTCAGTACTTC
>TRBJ2-3|many|TRBV20-1|TRBD1|15
CSAIPTGWDTDTQYF
TGCAGTGCCATCCCGACAGGGTGGGACACAGATACGCAGTATTTT
>TRBJ2-6|-|TRBV5-1|-|17
CASSLDRATSGANVLTF
TGCGCCAGCAGCTTGGACAGGGCGACCTCTGGGGCCAACGTCCTGACTTTC
>TRBJ2-7|few|TRBV20-1|-|17
CSAREALADSRSTEQYF
TGCAGTGCTAGAGAAGCGCTAGCGGACAGTCGCTCCACCGAGCAGTACTTC
>TRBJ2-7|many|TRBV12-3/TRBV12-4|-|16
CASSSRSSPSWGEQYF
TGTGCCAGCAGTTCTCGGTCGTCTCCATCTTGGGGCGAGCAGTACTTC
>TRBJ2-1|-|TRBV18|-|13
CASSPAPYNEQFF
TGTGCCAGCTCCCCAGCTCCCTACAATGAGCAGTTCTTC
>TRBJ1-1|-|TRBV5-1|-|15
CASSLDGRANTEAFF
TGCGCCAGCAGCTTGGACGGCAGGGCGAACACTGAAGCTTTCTTT
>TRBJ1-2|few|TRBV5-1|TRBD1|13
CASSWTGGGGFTF
TGCGCCAGCAGCTGGACAGGGGGCGGTGGCTTCACCTTC
>TRBJ2-7|many|TRBV7-2|TRBD2|15
CASSLAPAGAYEQYF
TGTGCCAGCAGCTTAGCTCCAGCGGGGGCGTACGAGCAGTACTTC
>TRBJ2-7|many|TRBV29-1|TRBD1|12
CSVWDRLGEQYF
TGCAGCGTTTGGGACAGGTTGGGTGAGCAGTACTTC
>TRBJ1-1|few|TRBV5-1|TRBD1|18
CASSPGGGQGFLNTEAFF
TGCGCCAGCAGCCCGGGGGGCGGACAGGGATTTTTGAACACTGAAGCTTTCTTT
>TRBJ1-2|-|TRBV29-1|TRBD1|13
CSVTQGLDYGYTF
TGCAGCGTTACACAGGGGCTCGACTATGGCTACACCTTC
>TRBJ1-5|-|TRBV24-1|-|14
CATGWAGSNQPQHF
TGTGCCACCGGTTGGGCAGGTAGCAATCAGCCCCAGCATTTT
>TRBJ2-1|-|TRBV20-1|TRBD2|14
CSASTLAGRNEQFF
TGCAGTGCTAGTACGTTAGCGGGGAGGAATGAGCAGTTCTTC
>TRBJ2-3|many|TRBV29-1|-|11
CSDNYGDTQYF
TGCAGCGATAACTACGGAGATACGCAGTATTTT
>TRBJ2-3|-|TRBV7-2|-|12
CASSLMQDTQYF
TGTGCCAGCAGCTTGATGCAGGATACGCAGTATTTT
>TRBJ1-3|-|TRBV28|TRBD1|15
CASRPTGEVGNTIYF
TGTGCCAGCAGGCCGACAGGGGAGGTTGGAAACACCATATATTTT
>TRBJ2-1|-|TRBV2|-|16
CASSGASSLKHNEQFF
TGTGCCAGCAGTGGGGCTAGTTCCCTCAAACACAATGAGCAGTTCTTC
>TRBJ2-3|many|TRBV5-1|TRBD1|14
CASSLGTGTDTQYF
TGTGCCAGCAGTCTAGGGACAGGGACGGATACGCAGTATTTT
>TRBJ1-2|few|TRBV20-1|-|13
CSASKGRTYGYTF
TGCAGTGCTAGTAAGGGCAGGACCTATGGCTACACCTTC
>TRBJ1-2|many|TRBV20-1|TRBD1|13
CSAIQGSAYGYTF
TGCAGTGCTATACAGGGGTCGGCCTATGGCTACACCTTC
>TRBJ2-2|-|TRBV4-3|TRBD2|17
CASSPHPAGANTGELFF
TGCGCCAGCAGCCCTCACCCAGCGGGGGCTAACACCGGGGAGCTGTTTTTT
>TRBJ2-7|few|TRBV6-5|-|15
CASSSLRGADYEQYF
TGTGCCAGCAGTTCCCTGAGGGGCGCGGACTACGAGCAGTACTTC
>TRBJ1-5|-|TRBV5-8|TRBD1|16
CASSYQQGQEYQPQHF
TGTGCCAGCAGCTATCAGCAGGGACAGGAATATCAGCCCCAGCATTTT
>TRBJ1-1|many|TRBV12-3/TRBV12-4|-|11
CASKGRGEAFF
TGTGCCAGCAAAGGGAGGGGGGAAGCTTTCTTT
>TRBJ2-1|many|TRBV18|-|14
CASSPPTGVREQFF
TGTGCCAGCTCACCACCAACGGGGGTACGCGAGCAGTTCTTC
>TRBJ2-1|-|TRBV6-5|TRBD2|17
CASTPQIGTSIPTEQFF
TGTGCCAGCACTCCCCAGATCGGGACTAGCATCCCTACTGAGCAGTTCTTC
>TRBJ2-2|-|TRBV27|-|16
CASSLPTWPNTGELFF
TGTGCCAGCAGTTTACCGACTTGGCCGAACACCGGGGAGCTGTTTTTT
>TRBJ2-1|-|TRBV9|-|15
CASSVGHSGYNEQFF
TGTGCCAGCAGCGTAGGTCACAGCGGATACAATGAGCAGTTCTTC
>TRBJ2-2|-|TRBV14|-|15
CASSEIRDNSGELFF
TGTGCCAGCAGCGAAATCCGGGACAACTCCGGGGAGCTGTTTTTT
>TRBJ1-1|few|TRBV29-1|-|15
CSVEWDPDMNTEAFF
TGCAGCGTTGAGTGGGACCCGGACATGAACACTGAAGCTTTCTTT
>TRBJ1-1|few|TRBV12-3/TRBV12-4|-|13
CASSSQGIAEAFF
TGTGCCAGCAGTTCCCAGGGGATAGCTGAAGCTTTCTTT
>TRBJ2-5|many|TRBV7-2|-|14
CASSLAGIEETQYF
TGTGCCAGCAGCTTAGCGGGAATCGAAGAGACCCAGTACTTC
>TRBJ2-5|few|TRBV20-1|TRBD2|17
CSAGRLAGVISGETQYF
TGCAGTGCTGGCCGCTTAGCGGGGGTAATCTCCGGGGAGACCCAGTACTTC
>TRBJ1-2|-|TRBV12-3/TRBV12-4|TRBD1|14
CASSSQGALHGYTF
TGTGCCAGCAGTTCTCAGGGGGCTCTCCATGGCTACACCTTC
>TRBJ2-2|many|TRBV6-5|-|15
CASSYMTGNTGELFF
TGTGCCAGCAGTTATATGACAGGAAACACCGGGGAGCTGTTTTTT
>TRBJ2-2|many|TRBV20-1|TRBD1|16
CSARTYRGMNTGELFF
TGCAGTGCTAGAACTTACAGGGGGATGAACACCGGGGAGCTGTTTTTT
>TRBJ2-1|few|TRBV4-3|-|16
CASSQQLRFPYNEQFF
TGCGCCAGCAGCCAGCAACTGAGATTCCCCTACAATGAGCAGTTCTTC
>TRBJ2-1|-|TRBV6-1|-|17
CASSAESGTPTYNEQFF
TGTGCCAGCAGTGCTGAATCCGGGACTCCAACCTACAATGAGCAGTTCTTC
>TRBJ2-5|many|TRBV20-1|-|15
CSAFPLGVGLGTQYF
TGCAGTGCTTTCCCCCTGGGGGTCGGGTTGGGGACCCAGTACTTC
>TRBJ1-6|few|TRBV12-3/TRBV12-4|TRBD1|14
CASRLGTGGSPLHF
TGTGCCAGCAGGCTGGGGACAGGGGGTTCACCCCTCCACTTT
>TRBJ2-5|-|TRBV3-1|TRBD1|14
CASSQAGGIETQYF
TGTGCCAGCAGCCAAGCAGGGGGCATCGAGACCCAGTACTTC
>TRBJ1-4|-|TRBV28|TRBD1|16
CASVTGGEGTNEKLFF
TGTGCCAGCGTGACAGGGGGAGAGGGGACTAATGAAAAACTGTTTTTT
>TRBJ2-1|many|TRBV20-1|-|14
CSARVGSSYNEQFF
TGCAGTGCTAGAGTAGGGAGCTCCTACAATGAGCAGTTCTTC
>TRBJ1-3|many|TRBV12-3/TRBV12-4|TRBD1|18
CASSFPTRQGAGGNTIYF
TGTGCCAGCAGTTTTCCCACCCGACAGGGGGCTGGTGGAAACACCATATATTTT